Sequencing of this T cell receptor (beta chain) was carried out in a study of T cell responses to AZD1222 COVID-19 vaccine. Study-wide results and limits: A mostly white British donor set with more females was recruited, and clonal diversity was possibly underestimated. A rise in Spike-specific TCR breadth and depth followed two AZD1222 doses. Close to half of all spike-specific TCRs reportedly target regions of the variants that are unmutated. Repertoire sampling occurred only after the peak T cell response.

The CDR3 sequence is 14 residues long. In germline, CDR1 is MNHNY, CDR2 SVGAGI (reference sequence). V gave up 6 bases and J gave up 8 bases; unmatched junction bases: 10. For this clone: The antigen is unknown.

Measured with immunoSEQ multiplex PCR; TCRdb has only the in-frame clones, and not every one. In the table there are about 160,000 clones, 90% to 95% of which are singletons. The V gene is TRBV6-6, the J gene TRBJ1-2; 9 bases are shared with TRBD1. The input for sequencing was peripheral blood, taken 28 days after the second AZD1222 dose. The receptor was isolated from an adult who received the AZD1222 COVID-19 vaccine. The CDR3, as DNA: TGTGCCAGCAGGACCGGGACAGGGATTAGCGGCTACACCTTC. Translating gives CASRTGTGISGYTF.